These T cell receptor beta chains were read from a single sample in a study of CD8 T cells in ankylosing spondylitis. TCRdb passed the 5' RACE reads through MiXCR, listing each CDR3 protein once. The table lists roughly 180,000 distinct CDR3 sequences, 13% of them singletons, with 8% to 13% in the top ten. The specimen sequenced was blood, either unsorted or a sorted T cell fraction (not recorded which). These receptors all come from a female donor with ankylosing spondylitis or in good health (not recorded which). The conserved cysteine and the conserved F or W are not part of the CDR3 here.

cdr3_aa: ASSSGLSQILYGYT
v_call: TRBV12-3/TRBV12-4
cdr3_length: 14

cdr3_aa: ASRGGFAFNTEAF
v_call: TRBV27
cdr3_length: 13

cdr3_aa: ASSLSAGLNSPLH
v_call: TRBV5-6
cdr3_length: 13

cdr3_aa: ASSIIPGPNTEAF
v_call: TRBV19
cdr3_length: 13

cdr3_aa: ACRQGNSYEQY
v_call: TRBV10-3
cdr3_length: 11

cdr3_aa: ASSSELLRQY
v_call: TRBV7-2
cdr3_length: 10

cdr3_aa: ASSLVVVEQF
v_call: TRBV7-2
cdr3_length: 10

cdr3_aa: ASSFGQGPYNEQF
v_call: TRBV12-3/TRBV12-4
cdr3_length: 13

cdr3_aa: ASSIDGNQPQH
v_call: TRBV5-1
cdr3_length: 11

cdr3_aa: ASRTGTAHYEQY
v_call: TRBV28
cdr3_length: 12

cdr3_aa: ASSLGQGNGELF
v_call: TRBV5-1
cdr3_length: 12

cdr3_aa: ASSRPQLGRNNEQF
v_call: TRBV12-3/TRBV12-4
cdr3_length: 14

cdr3_aa: ASSQIPQLPQAQETQY
v_call: TRBV7-2
cdr3_length: 16

cdr3_aa: ASSYLFMSTGELF
v_call: TRBV6-5
cdr3_length: 13

cdr3_aa: ASDPGHKNEQY
v_call: TRBV28
cdr3_length: 11

cdr3_aa: ASSRARTGDLWGKNIQY
v_call: TRBV7-8
cdr3_length: 17

cdr3_aa: SAARTGGRNEQF
v_call: TRBV20-1
cdr3_length: 12

cdr3_aa: ASSQDEGHSNQPQH
v_call: TRBV4-2
cdr3_length: 14

cdr3_aa: SASGGAGVSEQY
v_call: TRBV20-1
cdr3_length: 12

cdr3_aa: ASSSGLAGDEQY
v_call: TRBV5-1
cdr3_length: 12

cdr3_aa: ASSPTTDSYNEQF
v_call: TRBV7-2
cdr3_length: 13

cdr3_aa: ASSLVGGAEQY
v_call: TRBV7-2
cdr3_length: 11

cdr3_aa: AISDVRSGSLGEQY
v_call: TRBV10-3
cdr3_length: 14

cdr3_aa: ASSSLRAGDYGYT
v_call: TRBV27
cdr3_length: 13

cdr3_aa: ASSRGTSGIGEQF
v_call: TRBV5-1
cdr3_length: 13

cdr3_aa: ASSEEGERT
v_call: TRBV25-1
cdr3_length: 9

cdr3_aa: ASSPGLTIPGTSGNYNEQF
v_call: TRBV11-3
cdr3_length: 19

cdr3_aa: ASSFGTQGGELF
v_call: TRBV5-1
cdr3_length: 12

cdr3_aa: ASMRTGYYGYT
v_call: TRBV12-3/TRBV12-4
cdr3_length: 11

cdr3_aa: ASSFQPRETQY
v_call: TRBV7-2
cdr3_length: 11

cdr3_aa: ASSATGVYEQY
v_call: TRBV12-3/TRBV12-4
cdr3_length: 11

cdr3_aa: AISVGTDRSTDTQY
v_call: TRBV10-3
cdr3_length: 14

cdr3_aa: SARGLVPGTENEQY
v_call: TRBV20-1
cdr3_length: 14

cdr3_aa: ASSAPGAHYEQY
v_call: TRBV9
cdr3_length: 12

cdr3_aa: ASSPYTGTGRTEAF
v_call: TRBV7-3
cdr3_length: 14

cdr3_aa: SVGTRTVGNEQF
v_call: TRBV29-1
cdr3_length: 12

cdr3_aa: ASSPDRVYEQY
v_call: TRBV5-6
cdr3_length: 11

cdr3_aa: ASSQVGFQETQY
v_call: TRBV7-9
cdr3_length: 12

cdr3_aa: ASSVDLAGVNEQF
v_call: TRBV9
cdr3_length: 13

cdr3_aa: ASSYSGQGGDTQY
v_call: TRBV6-5
cdr3_length: 13

cdr3_aa: ASSFRNAVTRI
v_call: TRBV12-3/TRBV12-4
cdr3_length: 11

cdr3_aa: ASSQVETNEQY
v_call: TRBV4-2
cdr3_length: 11

cdr3_aa: ASSYRTGDTEAF
v_call: TRBV6-5
cdr3_length: 12

cdr3_aa: ASTRGGQETQY
v_call: TRBV12-3/TRBV12-4
cdr3_length: 11